What follows are 21 T cell receptor beta chains derived from one specimen sequenced in a study of OX40 agonist ivuxolimab in advanced cancers. Profiled with immunoSEQ multiplex PCR; TCRdb holds only in-frame clones, not every one. The table shows tens of thousands of clones, with approximately 90% occurring only once. The sample here was CD4+ or CD8+ T cells sorted from blood, taken in a trial of the OX40 agonist ivuxolimab. The receptors here all came from an adult with an advanced solid tumor such as melanoma, head and neck, liver or kidney cancer.

The chain has TRBV19 and TRBJ2-1; no clear D gene. The germline gives CDR1 LNHDA, CDR2 SQIVND (reference sequence). This CDR3 spans 13 amino acids. Trimming removed 4 bases from V and 0 bases from J, with 4 bases in between. CDR3 bases: TGTGCCAGTAGTACGAGCTCCTACAATGAGCAGTTCTTC. Protein: CASSTSSYNEQFF.

J is TRBJ2-3 and V is TRBV6-4; 9 nucleotides align to TRBD1. Trimming took 7 bases from V and 4 from J; bases not matched to a gene: 9. The CDR3 runs 15 residues. From germline, CDR1 is MRHNA and CDR2 SNTAGT. The CDR3 here is CASKRQGEGPDTQYF. CDR3 in DNA: TGTGCCAGCAAAAGACAGGGGGAAGGCCCAGATACGCAGTATTTT.

This clone was counted a single time. The CDR3 region is CASSTGLAGLHNEQFF. In nucleotides, the CDR3 is TGTGCCAGCAGTACGGGACTAGCGGGGCTTCACAATGAGCAGTTCTTC. The chain carries TRBV27 and TRBJ2-1; 13 bases agree with TRBD2. The V segment lost 5 bases and the J segment 5 bases; nucleotides outside the gene matches: 6. The CDR3 spans 16 residues. CDR1 is MNHEY, CDR2 SMNVEV, per germline (reference sequence).

This chain links TRBV11-1 with TRBJ1-1; 7 nucleotides align to TRBD1. V shed 3 bases, J shed 5 bases, and the junction held 6 bases outside the gene matches. This CDR3 has 14 residues. Germline V gene lookup returns CDR1 SGHAT and CDR2 FQDESV (reference sequence). CDR3 amino acids: CASSFGRGETEAFF. In nucleotides, the CDR3 is TGTGCCAGCAGCTTTGGCAGGGGGGAGACTGAAGCTTTCTTT.

J is TRBJ1-2 and V is TRBV10-3; D gene ambiguous. V shed 7 bases and J shed 8 bases, with 14 bases lying between them. The CDR3 spans 12 residues. The germline V gene encodes CDR1 ENHRY and CDR2 SYGVKD. The CDR3 is CAIIQTPEGYTF. In nucleotides, the CDR3 is TGTGCCATCATACAGACTCCCGAGGGCTACACCTTC.

V gene TRBV4-1 combines with J gene TRBJ2-5; 9 bases agree with TRBD2. CDR1 is MGHRA and CDR2 is YSYEKL in the germline V gene. V lost 3 bases to trimming and J lost 2 bases; unmatched junction nucleotides: 4. The CDR3 totals 15 residues. CDR3 protein: CASSQLGLAQETQYF. The CDR3 DNA follows: TGCGCCAGCAGCCAGCTGGGACTAGCACAAGAGACCCAGTACTTC.

The rearrangement uses TRBV6-5 and TRBJ2-5; 8 bases are shared with TRBD2. The ends lost 0 bases at V and 9 bases at J; junction bases unmatched: 12. Per germline, CDR1 MNHEY and CDR2 SVGAGI. This CDR3 comprises 16 residues. This chain's CDR3 is CASSYSQRAGAGAQYF. The CDR3 DNA reads TGTGCCAGCAGTTACTCCCAACGAGCGGGGGCCGGGGCCCAGTACTTC.

The chain joins TRBV9 to TRBJ2-5, with D unresolved. V dropped 1 base and J dropped 3 bases, with 10 bases sitting between them. This CDR3 comprises 14 residues. Per germline, CDR1 SGDLS and CDR2 YYNGEE. CDR3 sequence reads: CASSVTSGEETQYF. The CDR3 region has the DNA TGTGCCAGCAGCGTAACGAGTGGGGAAGAGACCCAGTACTTC.

The rearrangement uses TRBV5-1 and TRBJ1-1; D is perhaps TRBD1 (6 bases). Germline loops: CDR1 SGHRS, CDR2 YFSETQ. The CDR3 extends over 14 amino acids. Trimming pared 2 bases from V and 1 base from J, leaving 9 bases between. The CDR3 nucleotides read TGCGCCAGCAGCTTAGGACAGCCGAACACTGAAGCTTTCTTT. Amino acids: CASSLGQPNTEAFF.

This chain uses TRBV10-1 with TRBJ2-4; 12 nucleotides align to TRBD2. Germline lookup yields CDR1 WNHNN and CDR2 SYGVQD (reference sequence). There are 15 residues in the CDR3. After removal of 8 bases from V and 1 base from J, the junction contained 3 bases not matched to a gene. This CDR3 reads CASSGLAGAKNIQYF. The CDR3, as DNA: TGCGCCAGCTCGGGACTAGCGGGTGCCAAAAACATTCAGTACTTC.

This clone has only one observation. V gene TRBV21-1 combines with J gene TRBJ2-4; the D call of TRBD2 is as the table states it, not checked on the DNA. TRBV21-1 is a pseudogene segment. CDR3 length equals 12 residues. DNA of the CDR3: TGTGCCTTCCCGGGAGCCAAAAACATTCAGTACTTC. This encodes CAFPGAKNIQYF.

The genes are TRBV2 and TRBJ1-1, with a tentative D call TRBD1 (5 bases). This CDR3 spans 12 amino acids. V dropped 4 bases and J dropped 7 bases, with 10 bases sitting between them. CDR1 is SNHLY and CDR2 is FYNNEI in the germline V gene. This chain's CDR3 is CASSVGTLEAFF. The CDR3 DNA reads as TGTGCCAGCAGTGTGGGGACTCTTGAAGCTTTCTTT.

The V call is TRBV2, the J call TRBJ1-2; D is unresolved. This CDR3 spans 13 amino acids. The V gene lost 4 bases and the J gene lost 8 bases, with 14 bases spanning the gap. Germline V gives CDR1 SNHLY, CDR2 FYNNEI. CDR3 DNA: TGTGCCAGCAGTGTGGGGAGGGATGGCGGCTACACCTTC. Residues: CASSVGRDGGYTF.

V usage is TRBV6-5 and J usage is TRBJ1-2, with TRBD1 matching 10 bases. Germline V gives CDR1 MNHEY, CDR2 SVGAGI. Trimming removed 6 bases from V and 8 bases from J; junction bases left unmatched: 9. This CDR3 comprises 14 residues. This CDR3 is CASRAPGTGVGYTF. Here the CDR3 DNA reads TGTGCCAGCAGGGCCCCTGGGACAGGGGTGGGCTACACCTTC.

This clone was seen only once. The rearrangement uses TRBV5-1 and TRBJ1-5; D perhaps matches TRBD1 (6 bases). The CDR3 consists of 14 residues. V dropped 2 bases and J dropped 5 bases, with 11 bases sitting between them. The germline CDR1 and CDR2 sequences are SGHRS and YFSETQ. The CDR3 DNA reads TGCGCCAGCAGCTTTAAAGGGGGTGATCAGCCCCAGCATTTT. It codes for CASSFKGGDQPQHF.

This CDR3 reads CASSKDSGGNTGELFF. The CDR3 nucleotides are TGTGCCAGCAGCAAGGACTCAGGGGGAAACACCGGGGAGCTGTTTTTT. The V call is TRBV5-4, the J call TRBJ2-2, with 7 bases that match TRBD1. The CDR3 runs 16 residues. V trimming: 4 bases; J trimming: 2 bases; junction bases outside the gene matches: 8. The germline V gene has CDR1 SGHNT and CDR2 YYREEE (reference sequence). The complete variable domain, with remaining parts taken from reference TRBV5-4 and TRBJ2-2, reads ETGVTQSPTHLIKTRGQQVTLRCSSQSGHNTVSWYQQALGQGPQFIFQYYREEENGRGNFPPRFSGLQFPNYSSELNVNALELDDSALYLCASSKDSGGNTGELFFGEGSRLTVL.

The J gene is TRBJ1-4, the V gene TRBV18; possible D gene TRBD1, 5 bases. Between the trimmed V and J ends, which lost 4 bases and 4 bases, there was a span of 10 bases. The CDR3 sequence is 14 residues long. Germline lookup yields CDR1 KGHSH and CDR2 LQKENI. The CDR3 sequence is CASSRGTGNEKLFF. Here the CDR3 DNA reads TGTGCCAGCTCACGCGGGACGGGTAATGAAAAACTGTTTTTT. The full variable domain, its missing parts supplied by reference TRBV18 and TRBJ1-4, is NAGVMQNPRHLVRRRGQEARLRCSPMKGHSHVYWYRQLPEEGLKFMVYLQKENIIDESGMPKERFSAEFPKEGPSILRIQQVVRGDSAAYFCASSRGTGNEKLFFGSGTQLSVL.

The chain combines TRBV2 with TRBJ2-5, with D possibly being TRBD2 (5 bases). The CDR3 covers 12 residues. CDR1 is SNHLY and CDR2 is FYNNEI in the germline V gene. V lost 6 bases and J lost 4, with 9 bases in between. The CDR3 DNA reads TGTGCCAGCAGGGGAGTGGGAGAGACCCAGTACTTC. Amino acids: CASRGVGETQYF.

The chain couples TRBV12-5 to TRBJ1-1; D remains unclear. CDR1 LGHNT and CDR2 FRNRAP come from the germline V gene. V lost 0 bases and J lost 0, with 5 bases in between. The CDR3 has 14 amino acids. CDR3 protein: CASGLVSVNTEAFF. In DNA form, the CDR3 reads TGTGCTAGTGGTTTGGTCTCAGTGAACACTGAAGCTTTCTTT.

The DNA of the CDR3 is TGTGCCAGCAGCTTTAGGCGGGGGAGCACGAACACCGGGGAGCTGTTTTTT. Residues: CASSFRRGSTNTGELFF. This chain connects TRBV7-2 to TRBJ2-2; 7 bases fit TRBD2. Trimming took 3 bases from V and 0 from J; bases not matched to a gene: 7. Germline loops: CDR1 SGHTA, CDR2 FQGNSA. The CDR3 loop spans 17 amino acids.

The rearrangement joins TRBV11-3 to TRBJ2-7; TRBD1 agrees at 7 bases. The length of the CDR3 is 17 residues. Germline V gene sequence: CDR1 SGHNT, CDR2 YENEEA. V was pared by 3 bases and J by 2 bases, with 13 bases of the junction left unmatched. CDR3: CASSFRGPGQRAYEQYF. The DNA for the CDR3 is TGTGCCAGCAGCTTTAGGGGTCCGGGACAGCGAGCCTACGAGCAGTACTTC.